Following are 21 T cell receptor beta chains from one sample sequenced in a study of blood T cell repertoires in COVID-19. Using immunoSEQ multiplex PCR, the repertoire was profiled, and TCRdb retains in-frame clones only, with some absent. Among about 430,000 clones listed, about 88% were seen once. Input material: PBMCs or T cells enriched from blood (not recorded which). The receptors come from a woman in her late teens or twenties who had been exposed to COVID-19.

This clone has only a few counts. The V gene is TRBV15, the J gene TRBJ2-2; the match to TRBD1 covers 8 bases. V shed 5 bases and J 3 bases; nucleotides not matched to a gene: 5. Germline V gene data show CDR1 as LNHNV and CDR2 as YYDKDF (reference sequence). The CDR3 has 15 residues. CDR3 in amino acids: CATSAQGADTGELFF. The CDR3 nucleotides are TGTGCCACCAGCGCGCAGGGGGCGGACACCGGGGAGCTGTTTTTT. Complete variable domain (other parts from reference TRBV15 and TRBJ2-2): DAMVIQNPRYQVTQFGKPVTLSCSQTLNHNVMYWYQQKSSQAPKLLFHYYDKDFNNEADTPDNFQSRRPNTSFCFLDIRSPGLGDTAMYLCATSAQGADTGELFFGEGSRLTVL.

The V and J genes are TRBV2 and TRBJ1-2, with TRBD1 as a possible D gene (6 bases). Germline loops: CDR1 SNHLY, CDR2 FYNNEI. The CDR3 has 13 amino acids. Trimming shortened V by 6 bases and J by 8 bases, and 16 bases separated the two germline ends. The CDR3 DNA is TGTGCCAGCAGCAGCGGGGGGGGCGGAGGCTACACCTTC. Its translation: CASSSGGGGGYTF.

CDR3 amino acids: CASSPRAGGKNNEQFF. CDR3 nucleotides: TGTGCCAGCAGCCCCCGGGCGGGGGGGAAGAACAATGAGCAGTTCTTC. The J gene is TRBJ2-1, the V gene TRBV7-2; TRBD2 matches at 9 bases. The CDR3 is 16 residues long. V shed 5 bases and J 5 bases; nucleotides not matched to a gene: 10. Germline V gene lookup returns CDR1 SGHTA and CDR2 FQGNSA.

V and J are TRBV4-2 and TRBJ2-5, with 10 bases fitting TRBD2. From germline, CDR1 is LGHNA and CDR2 YNFKEQ. CDR3 size: 15 residues. The trim removed 0 bases at V and 7 bases at J, leaving 5 bases unmatched. CDR3 region: CASSQDLAGAGTQYF. The CDR3 nucleotides are TGTGCCAGCAGCCAAGACCTAGCGGGGGCGGGGACCCAGTACTTC.

Only one count was recorded for this clone. The rearrangement uses TRBV3-1 (or the pseudogene TRBV3-2) and TRBJ2-7; TRBD1 matches 11 bases. V gave up 0 bases and J gave up 6 bases; unmatched junction bases: 10. The germline CDR1 and CDR2 sequences are LGHDT and YNNKEL (reference sequence). CDR3 length: 17 residues. The CDR3 here is CASSQDFRDRGVCEQYF. As DNA, the CDR3 is TGTGCCAGCAGCCAAGATTTTAGGGACAGGGGGGTGTGCGAGCAGTACTTC.

V and J are TRBV7-9 and TRBJ1-1, with D maybe TRBD1 (6 bases). The V end was cut by 5 bases, the J end by 8 bases, with 24 bases between. The CDR3 sequence is 16 residues long. Per germline, CDR1 SEHNR and CDR2 FQNEAQ (reference sequence). The CDR3 loop reads CASSHPPTNSGEEAFF. In nucleotides, the CDR3 is TGTGCCAGCAGCCATCCCCCGACAAATTCAGGGGAAGAAGCTTTCTTT.

The chain's CDR3 is CASSYGRGWDTEAFF. DNA for the CDR3: TGTGCCAGCAGTTACGGTAGGGGTTGGGACACTGAAGCTTTCTTT. This chain connects TRBV6-5 to TRBJ1-1; D might be TRBD1 (5 bases). Looked up from germline, CDR1 is MNHEY and CDR2 is SVGAGI. Trimming took off 2 bases at V and 3 bases at J, with 13 bases between the two ends. The CDR3 length is 15 residues.

V and J are TRBV28 and TRBJ2-2, with TRBD1 as a possible D gene (5 bases). CDR3 length: 15 residues. CDR1 is MDHEN, CDR2 SYDVKM, per germline. V was clipped by 5 bases and J by 6 bases, with 16 bases between them. The CDR3 nucleotides read TGTGCCAGCAGTGGGGCGGACCCATTGGCCGGGGAGCTGTTTTTT. Translation gives CASSGADPLAGELFF.

V usage is TRBV7-8 and J usage is TRBJ2-2, with TRBD2 matching 8 bases. Germline V gene sequence: CDR1 SGHVS, CDR2 FQNEAQ. The CDR3 covers 16 residues. The ends lost 1 base at V and 5 bases at J; junction bases unmatched: 6. The CDR3 coding sequence is TGTGCCAGCAGCTTAGGTCGAGCGGGGGAAACCGGGGAGCTGTTTTTT. Its protein product is CASSLGRAGETGELFF.

V is TRBV5-1 and J is TRBJ2-5; D is perhaps TRBD1 (5 bases). The CDR3 is made up of 17 amino acids. Germline-derived CDR1 and CDR2 are SGHRS and YFSETQ. The V end was cut by 1 base, the J end by 1 base, with 17 bases between. CDR3 residues: CASSLWQGFGSQETQYF. CDR3 nucleotide sequence: TGCGCCAGCAGCTTGTGGCAGGGCTTCGGGTCCCAAGAGACCCAGTACTTC.

This clone came up a few times. This chain joins TRBV7-6 and TRBJ2-5; D not resolved. V was trimmed by 4 bases and J by 6 bases, leaving 12 bases between them. CDR1 SGHVS and CDR2 FNYEAQ come from the germline V gene. The CDR3 extends over 13 amino acids. The CDR3 nucleotides are TGTGCCAGCAGCTCGGCGACTCGACAGACCCAGTACTTC. It yields the protein CASSSATRQTQYF. Supplemented by reference TRBV7-6 and TRBJ2-5, the full variable domain reads GAGVSQSPRYKVTKRGQDVALRCDPISGHVSLYWYRQALGQGPEFLTYFNYEAQQDKSGLPNDRFSAERPEGSISTLTIQRTEQRDSAMYRCASSSATRQTQYFGPGTRLLVL.

This clone was seen only once. V usage is TRBV7-9 and J usage is TRBJ1-6, with TRBD1 as a possible D gene (5 bases). Germline CDR1 is SEHNR and CDR2 is FQNEAQ (reference sequence). Trimming cost V 7 bases and J 8 bases, with 15 bases left between them. There are 14 residues in the CDR3. The CDR3 region has the DNA TGTGCCAGCAACCAGGGACTAAGGGATTCACCCCTCCACTTT. Its translation: CASNQGLRDSPLHF.

Only one count was recorded for this clone. The DNA for the CDR3 is TGTGCCAGCAGCCCCTTCCGGCCTCTTGCGGGGGGAGATACGCAGTATTTT. It yields the protein CASSPFRPLAGGDTQYF. The rearrangement links TRBV5-4 to TRBJ2-3; 8 bases are shared with TRBD2. The CDR3 is made up of 17 amino acids. Germline V gene data show CDR1 as SGHNT and CDR2 as YYREEE (reference sequence). The V gene end was trimmed by 4 bases and the J gene end by 5 bases; junction bases not matched to a gene: 15. The whole variable domain, remainder taken from reference TRBV5-4 and TRBJ2-3, is ETGVTQSPTHLIKTRGQQVTLRCSSQSGHNTVSWYQQALGQGPQFIFQYYREEENGRGNFPPRFSGLQFPNYSSELNVNALELDDSALYLCASSPFRPLAGGDTQYFGPGTRLTVL.

This rearrangement joins TRBV25-1 to TRBJ2-5; tentatively, D is TRBD1 (6 bases). V gave up 2 bases and J gave up 3 bases, with 7 bases separating them. This CDR3 region has 13 residues. The V gene's germline CDR1 is MGHDK and CDR2 SYGVNS. The CDR3 here is CASSEGTKETQYF. The DNA for the CDR3 is TGTGCCAGCAGTGAAGGGACAAAAGAGACCCAGTACTTC.

This clone was observed once. The genes are TRBV29-1 and TRBJ1-2; 8 nucleotides agree with TRBD1. Germline lookup yields CDR1 SQVTM and CDR2 ANQGSEA. Trimming cost V 3 bases and J 6 bases; bases outside gene matches: 9. The CDR3 covers 14 residues. The CDR3: CSVESPRGRDGYTF. In DNA form, the CDR3 reads TGCAGCGTTGAGAGTCCCAGGGGGCGGGATGGCTACACCTTC.

This chain links TRBV4-2 with TRBJ2-1; TRBD2 is a possible D gene (5 bases). The CDR3 has 15 amino acids. Per germline, CDR1 LGHNA and CDR2 YNFKEQ. With 0 bases removed from V and 9 bases from J, the gap between germline ends came to 15 bases. The CDR3 region is CASSQDEEGLSEQFF. As DNA, the CDR3 is TGTGCCAGCAGCCAAGATGAAGAGGGTCTTAGTGAGCAGTTCTTC.

The chain carries TRBV19 and TRBJ1-5; TRBD1 matches 7 bases. The CDR3 spans 15 residues. With 3 bases clipped from V and 0 bases from J, the junction kept 2 bases outside the gene matches. Germline CDR1 and CDR2: LNHDA and SQIVND (reference sequence). The CDR3 protein is CASSITGVSNQPQHF. The CDR3 DNA sequence: TGTGCCAGTAGTATCACAGGGGTTAGCAATCAGCCCCAGCATTTT.

V gene TRBV3-1 (or the pseudogene TRBV3-2) combines with J gene TRBJ2-7; D might be TRBD2 (5 bases). The V gene lost 1 base and the J gene lost 2 bases, with 18 bases spanning the gap. The CDR3 is 17 amino acids. The germline CDR1 and CDR2 sequences are LGHDT and YNNKEL (reference sequence). This CDR3 reads CASSQGVQSGFPYEQYF. CDR3 in DNA: TGTGCCAGCAGCCAAGGGGTTCAGTCGGGATTTCCCTACGAGCAGTACTTC.

V usage is TRBV28 and J usage is TRBJ2-7; 8 positions agree with TRBD1. Trimming at V came to 6 bases and at J to 1 base, leaving 8 bases not matched to a gene. The CDR3 is made up of 15 amino acids. Germline assignment: CDR1 MDHEN and CDR2 SYDVKM. The CDR3 sequence: CASSPGGVASYEQYF. CDR3 DNA sequence: TGTGCCAGCAGCCCAGGGGGCGTTGCTTCCTACGAGCAGTACTTC.

The chain couples TRBV5-4 to TRBJ2-1; TRBD2 matches 15 bases. Unmatched junction bases numbered 8, after V lost 2 bases and J lost 5 bases. Germline V gene lookup returns CDR1 SGHNT and CDR2 YYREEE (reference sequence). The CDR3 totals 18 residues. The CDR3 DNA follows: TGTGCCAGCAGCTTTCCGGGACTAGCGGGGGGTTTACACAATGAGCAGTTCTTC. It specifies CASSFPGLAGGLHNEQFF. Full variable domain (remainder filled in from reference TRBV5-4 and TRBJ2-1): ETGVTQSPTHLIKTRGQQVTLRCSSQSGHNTVSWYQQALGQGPQFIFQYYREEENGRGNFPPRFSGLQFPNYSSELNVNALELDDSALYLCASSFPGLAGGLHNEQFFGPGTRLTVL.

The V call is TRBV7-9, the J call TRBJ2-7; 7 bases line up with TRBD1. V dropped 4 bases and J dropped 3; count of bases not matched to a gene: 3. The germline V gene encodes CDR1 SEHNR and CDR2 FQNEAQ (reference sequence). The CDR3 spans 13 residues. The CDR3 DNA reads as TGTGCCAGCAGCTATCGACAGGGCTACGAGCAGTACTTC. It codes for CASSYRQGYEQYF.